This T cell receptor (beta chain) was captured in a study of blood T cells in healthy people across ages. Study-wide results and caveats: The recorded TCR beta diversity per million T cells decreased in a roughly linear manner with age. Naive T cell percentage and TCR beta diversity correlated strongly. Unsorted PBMCs prevented conclusive naive versus antigen-experienced comparison. Considered underestimates were the diversity estimates obtained from one million T cells.

This clonotype has only a few counts. Its specificity is not known. The V gene's germline CDR1 is DFQATT and CDR2 SNEGSKA (reference sequence). This CDR3 is built from 16 residues. V lost 5 bases to trimming and J lost 3 bases; unmatched junction nucleotides: 7. The use of a sample-barcoded 5' primer and a J-beta primer mix characterized a second PCR of about 6 to 11 cycles. TCRdb reprocessed the 5' RACE reads via MiXCR and lists one record per CDR3 protein. Here the sample spans about 1.8 million distinct CDR3 sequences, 40% to 55% being singletons. The V call is TRBV20-1, the J call TRBJ2-1; 13 nucleotides agree with TRBD2. Input material: blood. The TCR sequence derives from a middle-aged woman in good health. CDR3 sequence (DNA): TGCAGTGCTCGGGGGACTAGCGGGGAGGTCTACAATGAGCAGTTCTTC. Translating gives CSARGTSGEVYNEQFF.